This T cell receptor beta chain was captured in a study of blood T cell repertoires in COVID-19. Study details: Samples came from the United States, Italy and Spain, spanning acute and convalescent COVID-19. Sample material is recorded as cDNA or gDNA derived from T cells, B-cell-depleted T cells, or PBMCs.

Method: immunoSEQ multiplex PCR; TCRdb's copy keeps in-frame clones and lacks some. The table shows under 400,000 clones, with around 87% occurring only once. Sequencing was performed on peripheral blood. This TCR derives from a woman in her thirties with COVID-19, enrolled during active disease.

CDR3 residues: CASSVVASGSETQYF. CDR3 DNA sequence: TGTGCCAGCAGCGTAGTGGCTAGCGGGAGTGAGACCCAGTACTTC. This sequence joins TRBV9 and TRBJ2-5; TRBD2 matches 10 bases. The CDR3 consists of 15 residues. The germline CDR1 and CDR2 sequences are SGDLS and YYNGEE. Germline trimming cut 0 bases from V and 5 bases from J; bases unmatched to any gene: 4.